A single sample gave rise to the 27 T cell receptor beta chains below, sequenced in a study of blood T cells in healthy people across ages. For the second PCR, which ran for 7 to 11 cycles, a sample-barcoded 5' primer and a J-beta primer mix were used. MiXCR was run by TCRdb on the 5' RACE reads, yielding one entry per CDR3 protein. The sample has 450,000 to 650,000 distinct CDR3 sequences, under 30% seen once; the top ten hold 8.7%. These data were likewise used in another study, on T cells of mothers and their children.

The sequenced sample consisted of blood. These receptors all stem from a boy aged 5-17 years in good health.

This clonotype turned up a few times. The chain uses TRBV28 and TRBJ1-1, with D possibly TRBD1 on 5 matching bases. The CDR3 runs to 17 residues. The V and J ends lost 5 bases and 4 bases respectively, with 23 bases between them. Germline V CDR1 and CDR2: MDHEN, SYDVKM. The CDR3 DNA is TGTGCCAGCAGTCGTAATCCCTTCAGGGCGGTAGGCACTGAAGCTTTCTTT. Translation gives CASSRNPFRAVGTEAFF.

The chain has TRBV15 and TRBJ2-1, with TRBD1 identical over 9 bases. Trimming cost V 4 bases and J 7 bases; bases outside gene matches: 8. This CDR3 spans 15 amino acids. Per germline, CDR1 LNHNV and CDR2 YYDKDF (reference sequence). DNA for the CDR3: TGTGCCACCAGCAAGCGGGACAGGGACAGGAATGAGCAGTTCTTC. As protein: CATSKRDRDRNEQFF.

This clonotype was picked up many times. The V call is TRBV7-2, the J call TRBJ2-5, with 8 bases that match TRBD1. Germline CDR1 SGHTA, CDR2 FQGNSA. V shed 3 bases and J 1 base; nucleotides not matched to a gene: 1. CDR3 length: 14 residues. The CDR3 is CASSLTGAQETQYF. The CDR3 DNA reads as TGTGCCAGCAGCTTGACAGGGGCCCAAGAGACCCAGTACTTC.

The chain has TRBV9 and TRBJ2-1, with D unresolved. This CDR3 comprises 15 residues. CDR1 is SGDLS and CDR2 is YYNGEE in the germline V gene. Trimming shortened V by 0 bases and J by 3 bases, and 10 bases separated the two germline ends. In DNA form, the CDR3 reads TGTGCCAGCAGCGTAGCGGGTATTGACTACAATGAGCAGTTCTTC. Protein product: CASSVAGIDYNEQFF.

The rearrangement links TRBV7-6 to TRBJ2-5; D not certain. The J call may be faulty, since TRBJ2-7 better matches the DNA end. The CDR3 contains 15 residues. The germline gives CDR1 SGHVS, CDR2 FNYEAQ. The CDR3 protein is CASSLLYTSTHEQYF. In DNA, the CDR3 is TGTGCCAGCAGCTTACTGTACACCAGTACCCACGAGCAGTACTTC.

This clonotype turned up a few times. The V and J genes are TRBV4-3 and TRBJ2-3; either TRBD1 or TRBD2 may fit D (5 bases each). CDR1 and CDR2 (germline): LGHNA, YSLEER. There are 18 residues in the CDR3. Deletions cut 1 base from V and 4 bases from J, with 21 bases between. Written as DNA, the CDR3 is TGCGCCAGCAGCCAAGGTTCGACCGGGGACCAGGCCCCAGATACGCAGTATTTT. It yields the protein CASSQGSTGDQAPDTQYF.

The V call is TRBV6-2 or TRBV6-3, the J call TRBJ2-2, with a weak D call TRBD1 (6 bases). In germline, CDR1 is MNHEY, CDR2 SVGEGT. Trimming stripped 9 bases from V and 0 bases from J, with 20 bases between. The CDR3 runs to 17 residues. CDR3 in amino acids: CASYSRTTGPNTGELFF. CDR3 bases: TGTGCCAGTTACTCCCGCACTACAGGGCCGAACACCGGGGAGCTGTTTTTT.

With regard to this clonotype: A read error is likely, as this CDR3 ends without the conserved phenylalanine or tryptophan. V and J are TRBV29-1 and TRBJ1-2; weak D call: TRBD1 (6 bases). Germline values: CDR1 SQVTM, CDR2 ANQGSEA. CDR3 length: 15 residues. The germline V and J ends were trimmed by 7 bases and 5 bases, with 23 bases remaining between them. CDR3 loop: CSADTQGTGWYGYTL. The CDR3 bases are TGCAGCGCTGATACCCAGGGCACAGGGTGGTATGGCTACACCCTC.

This clonotype was counted only a few times. The chain employs TRBV7-2 and TRBJ1-1; the D gene is possibly TRBD1 (6 bases). CDR1 is SGHTA, CDR2 FQGNSA, per germline. The V end lost 1 base, the J end lost 4 bases, and 13 bases lay between the germline ends. The CDR3 has 15 amino acids. This CDR3 is CASSLGGGGGTEAFF. CDR3 sequence (DNA): TGTGCCAGCAGCTTAGGGGGCGGGGGCGGCACTGAAGCTTTCTTT.

CDR3 in DNA: TGTGCCAGCAGTGGCGAGGGGGGGGCCGATACTCTAGCCAAAAACATTCAGTACTTC. This translates into CASSGEGGADTLAKNIQYF. The genes are TRBV6-2 or TRBV6-3 and TRBJ2-4, with D tentatively TRBD2 (7 bases). The CDR3 extends over 19 amino acids. Germline lookup yields CDR1 MNHEY and CDR2 SVGEGT. The V end was cut by 5 bases, the J end by 0 bases, with 23 bases between.

The rearrangement joins TRBV7-9 to TRBJ2-7, with 7 bases matching TRBD1. The CDR3 has 15 residues. The J segment lost 6 bases and the V segment lost 4 bases, leaving 12 bases of the junction unmatched. Germline V CDR1 and CDR2: SEHNR, FQNEAQ (reference sequence). CDR3 DNA sequence: TGTGCCAGCAGCTCTATGGGGACAGAGTCTATCGAGCAGTACTTC. Protein: CASSSMGTESIEQYF.

This sequence joins TRBV20-1 and TRBJ2-7; D gene unclear. CDR3 length: 12 amino acids. Trimming removed 0 bases from V and 5 bases from J, with 8 bases in between. The germline V gene has CDR1 DFQATT and CDR2 SNEGSKA (reference sequence). The CDR3 DNA reads TGCAGTGCTAGAGATATGGGAAACGAGCAGTACTTC. It translates to CSARDMGNEQYF.

The chain couples TRBV13 to TRBJ2-2; maybe TRBD2 (5 bases). Germline V gene sequence: CDR1 PRHDT, CDR2 FYEKMQ (reference sequence). This CDR3 region has 14 residues. Deletions cut 4 bases from V and 4 bases from J, with 10 bases between. The CDR3 DNA follows: TGTGCCAGCAGCTGGATACTAGGCACCGGGGAGCTGTTTTTT. It is translated as CASSWILGTGELFF. Full variable domain (missing parts from reference TRBV13 and TRBJ2-2): AAGVIQSPRHLIKEKRETATLKCYPIPRHDTVYWYQQGPGQDPQFLISFYEKMQSDKGSIPDRFSAQQFSDYHSELNMSSLELGDSALYFCASSWILGTGELFFGEGSRLTVL.

The genes are TRBV9 and TRBJ2-1; D uncertain. Per the germline V gene, CDR1 is SGDLS and CDR2 is YYNGEE. The length of the CDR3 is 15 residues. V dropped 4 bases and J dropped 3 bases, with 14 bases sitting between them. CDR3 nucleotide sequence: TGTGCCAGCAGCCCCCCTGTGGCTCGCTACAATGAGCAGTTCTTC. It translates to CASSPPVARYNEQFF.

This clonotype turned up a few times. The chain is built from TRBV6-1 and TRBJ2-5; 7 bases match TRBD2. The CDR3 loop spans 14 amino acids. J was trimmed by 4 bases and V by 6 bases; bases with no gene match: 8. Germline CDR1 reads MNHNS; CDR2 reads SASEGT. The CDR3 here is CASSLRTSGETQYF. The CDR3, as DNA: TGTGCCAGCAGCCTTAGGACTAGTGGAGAGACCCAGTACTTC.

The chain is built from TRBV10-3 and TRBJ2-5; no clear D gene. There are 11 residues in the CDR3. V gave up 6 bases and J gave up 0 bases, with 2 bases separating them. Looked up from germline, CDR1 is ENHRY and CDR2 is SYGVKD. CDR3: CAIRDQETQYF. CDR3 nucleotide sequence: TGTGCCATCAGAGACCAAGAGACCCAGTACTTC.

This sequence joins TRBV29-1 and TRBJ1-2; 7 nucleotides align to TRBD1. Germline CDR1 SQVTM, CDR2 ANQGSEA. V was clipped by 0 bases and J by 8 bases; unmatched bases: 6. The CDR3 has 13 amino acids. As DNA, the CDR3 is TGCAGCGTTGAAGAAGGGACAGAGCGAGGCTACACCTTC. It specifies CSVEEGTERGYTF.

The chain links TRBV10-3 to TRBJ1-1, with D perhaps TRBD1 (6 bases). The CDR3 runs 18 residues. CDR1 and CDR2 (germline): ENHRY, SYGVKD. Trimming removed 6 bases at V and 0 bases at J, with 23 bases between. The CDR3 DNA follows: TGTGCCATCAGAGACTCGGTCGGGGGGCCGTATATGAACACTGAAGCTTTCTTT. Translated: CAIRDSVGGPYMNTEAFF.

The CDR3 sequence is CASSPPGHEQYF. The DNA for the CDR3 is TGTGCCAGCAGCCCTCCGGGCCACGAGCAGTACTTC. V is TRBV7-2 and J is TRBJ2-7; the D is unclear. The CDR3 runs to 12 residues. Germline V lookup: CDR1 SGHTA, CDR2 FQGNSA. Trimming took 5 bases from V and 5 from J, leaving 10 bases between them.

The count of this clonotype is one. J is TRBJ1-1 and V is TRBV20-1, with D tentatively TRBD1 (5 bases). The CDR3 is 15 residues long. The germline V and J ends were trimmed by 4 bases and 1 base, with 16 bases remaining between them. Germline values: CDR1 DFQATT, CDR2 SNEGSKA (reference sequence). CDR3 protein: CSATAFGGENTEAFF. CDR3 coding DNA: TGCAGTGCTACCGCCTTTGGGGGGGAGAACACTGAAGCTTTCTTT.

In this sample, this clonotype turned up many times. The rearrangement links TRBV6-6 to TRBJ2-7; D uncertain. Trimming took 6 bases from V and 6 from J, leaving 18 bases between them. The CDR3 runs 14 residues. CDR1 and CDR2 from the germline V gene are MNHNY and SVGAGI (reference sequence). The CDR3 nucleotides are TGTGCCAGCAGGAACGACTCCAATGTTATCGAGCAGTACTTC. Protein product: CASRNDSNVIEQYF.

The table lists this clonotype with many counts. The rearrangement links TRBV11-2 to TRBJ1-2, with D possibly being TRBD1 (5 bases). V was trimmed by 1 base and J by 5 bases, leaving 8 bases between them. Germline V gene lookup returns CDR1 SGHAT and CDR2 FQNNGV. This CDR3 comprises 13 residues. The CDR3 spells CASSLGPGYGYTF. The CDR3 DNA is TGTGCCAGCAGCTTAGGGCCAGGGTATGGCTACACCTTC.

This chain links TRBV4-1 with TRBJ2-3, with D perhaps TRBD1 or TRBD2 (5 bases each). Trimming took off 8 bases at V and 2 bases at J, with 17 bases between the two ends. Germline loops: CDR1 MGHRA, CDR2 YSYEKL. The CDR3 contains 15 residues. The CDR3 loop reads CASAVGTDFTDTQYF. DNA for the CDR3: TGCGCCAGCGCCGTCGGGACGGACTTCACAGATACGCAGTATTTT.

Only a few counts were recorded for this clonotype. An end of the junction does not agree with germline; a read error may underlie this. This chain connects TRBV4-1 to TRBJ2-7, with D perhaps matching TRBD2 (5 bases). Germline CDR1 MGHRA, CDR2 YSYEKL. This CDR3 is 15 amino acids long. CDR3 coding DNA: TGCGCCAGCAGCCAAGATCCTAGCCCATCCTACGGGCAGTACTTC. Protein: CASSQDPSPSYGQYF.

This clonotype appeared a few times. This chain links TRBV5-1 with TRBJ2-7, with D unresolved. The CDR3 extends over 13 amino acids. With 2 bases removed from V and 1 base from J, the gap between germline ends came to 7 bases. Germline V gene data show CDR1 as SGHRS and CDR2 as YFSETQ. CDR3 amino acids: CASSFADSYEQYF. CDR3 nucleotides: TGCGCCAGCAGCTTCGCGGATTCCTACGAGCAGTACTTC.

In this sample, this clonotype turned up a few times. The chain is built from TRBV7-2 and TRBJ2-7, with TRBD1 matching over 7 bases. Germline-derived CDR1 and CDR2 are SGHTA and FQGNSA. V shed 5 bases and J 2 bases; nucleotides not matched to a gene: 6. This CDR3 region has 14 residues. The DNA for the CDR3 is TGTGCCAGCAGCGGAACCGGGACAGCCTACGAGCAGTACTTC. Translating gives CASSGTGTAYEQYF.

A remark on this clonotype: Mismatch with germline at one junction end may stem from a read error. The V gene is TRBV25-1, the J gene TRBJ2-7; D not resolved. The CDR3 loop spans 11 amino acids. Germline loops: CDR1 MGHDK, CDR2 SYGVNS. This CDR3 is CTSSERGEQYF. CDR3 in DNA: TGTACCAGCAGTGAAAGAGGCGAGCAGTACTTC.